A selection of T cell receptor beta chains follows, all from one sample in a study of blood T cells in healthy people across ages. TCRdb re-derived calls from the 5' RACE reads in MiXCR, one entry per CDR3 protein. There are 800,000 to 900,000 distinct CDR3 sequences in the sample; less than 80% occur only once, and about a quarter lies in the top ten. The specimen was blood. Receptor source: a man aged 30 to 39 in good health. Both conserved end residues are part of each CDR3. Each record gives: J gene, V gene, D gene, clone size, CDR3 DNA, CDR3 protein. D genes are given only for firm matches. Rows may omit the clone size; those that give it use once, few, many or a size class.

J: TRBJ2-1; V: TRBV24-1; D: TRBD2; size: once; DNA: TGTGCCACCAGGAGCGGGGGGGCCCACAATGAGCAGTTCTTC; CDR3: CATRSGGAHNEQFF
J: TRBJ2-3; V: TRBV3-1; D: -; size: -; DNA: TGTGCCAGCAGCCCGGCGGCAGGGACCGACACAGATACGCAGTATTTT; CDR3: CASSPAAGTDTDTQYF
J: TRBJ2-1; V: TRBV5-1; D: TRBD2; size: few; DNA: TGCGCCAGCAGCTTGGCCCCAGCGGGGGGGCTCTACAATGAGCAGTTCTTC; CDR3: CASSLAPAGGLYNEQFF
J: TRBJ2-6; V: TRBV24-1; D: -; size: -; DNA: TGTGCCACCAGTGACATAGCAAACTCTGGGGCCAACGTCCTGACTTTC; CDR3: CATSDIANSGANVLTF
J: TRBJ2-6; V: TRBV9; D: -; size: -; DNA: TGTGCCAGCAGCGTAGAACATATTCCTCTTGACGGGGCCAACGTCCTGACTTTC; CDR3: CASSVEHIPLDGANVLTF
J: TRBJ2-1; V: TRBV19; D: TRBD2; size: -; DNA: TGTGCCAGTAGTAGGGCTAGCGGGGGCAAGAGCTCCTACAATGAGCAGTTCTTC; CDR3: CASSRASGGKSSYNEQFF
J: TRBJ1-2; V: TRBV12-3/TRBV12-4; D: TRBD1; size: few; DNA: TGTGCTAGCAGTTTCGGGACAGGGGGCGATGGCTACACCTTC; CDR3: CASSFGTGGDGYTF
J: TRBJ2-3; V: TRBV4-3; D: -; size: -; DNA: TGCGCCAGCAGCCAAGATTTAACTTTAGGTACGCAGTATTTT; CDR3: CASSQDLTLGTQYF
J: TRBJ2-5; V: TRBV15; D: TRBD2; size: few; DNA: TGTGCCACCAGTCCAAGCGGGAGGGGAAAGACCCAGTACTTC; CDR3: CATSPSGRGKTQYF
J: TRBJ2-1; V: TRBV29-1; D: -; size: -; DNA: TGCAGCGTTGTACCACTGGGGCCATTGGATGAGCAGTTCTTC; CDR3: CSVVPLGPLDEQFF
J: TRBJ1-4; V: TRBV14; D: -; size: -; DNA: TGTGCCAGCAGCCTGGACAAACCGGGGGAAAAACTGTTTTTT; CDR3: CASSLDKPGEKLFF
J: TRBJ2-1; V: TRBV20-1; D: TRBD2; size: -; DNA: TGCAGTGGGACTAGCGGTTCTCCCTACAATGAGCAGTTCTTC; CDR3: CSGTSGSPYNEQFF
J: TRBJ2-6; V: TRBV5-6; D: TRBD2; size: -; DNA: TGTGCCAGCAGCTTGGAGGTAGCGGGAAGCTCTGGGGCCAACGTCCTGACTTTC; CDR3: CASSLEVAGSSGANVLTF
J: TRBJ2-7; V: TRBV12-3/TRBV12-4; D: -; size: few; DNA: TGTGCCAGCAGTCGTTGGGACCGATCCTACGAGCAGTACTTC; CDR3: CASSRWDRSYEQYF
J: TRBJ2-1; V: TRBV7-7; D: TRBD2; size: -; DNA: TGTGCTAGCAGCACCTCTAGCGGGGGTCACAATGAGCAGTTCTTC; CDR3: CASSTSSGGHNEQFF
J: TRBJ2-3; V: TRBV29-1; D: -; size: few; DNA: TGCAGCGTTCCACGGGGGGCGTTCACAGATACGCAGTATTTT; CDR3: CSVPRGAFTDTQYF
J: TRBJ2-7; V: TRBV7-3; D: TRBD2; size: -; DNA: TGTGCCAGCAGTCTAAGGGCGGGGGGACCCTACGAGCAGTACTTC; CDR3: CASSLRAGGPYEQYF
J: TRBJ1-2; V: TRBV7-9; D: -; size: -; DNA: TGTGCCAGCGGCGCAGGGGATGGCTACACCTTC; CDR3: CASGAGDGYTF
J: TRBJ2-3; V: TRBV7-2; D: TRBD2; size: -; DNA: TGTGCCAGCAGCTCGTCACTAGCGGGCACCCCGATTAGCACAGATACGCAGTATTTT; CDR3: CASSSSLAGTPISTDTQYF
J: TRBJ2-7; V: TRBV28; D: TRBD2; size: -; DNA: TGTGCCAGCACTGCTGGGAGGGGTTTATACGAGCAGTACTTC; CDR3: CASTAGRGLYEQYF
J: TRBJ2-3; V: TRBV7-9; D: -; size: -; DNA: TGTGCCAGCAGCTCAATTTGGGATACGCAGTATTTT; CDR3: CASSSIWDTQYF
J: TRBJ2-1; V: TRBV18; D: -; size: few; DNA: TGTGCCAGCTCACCACCGATTACTTCAGGGTCCCGCAATGAGCAGTTCTTC; CDR3: CASSPPITSGSRNEQFF
J: TRBJ2-7; V: TRBV6-1; D: -; size: few; DNA: TGTGCCAGCAGCAAACCCCGCTACGAGCAGTACTTC; CDR3: CASSKPRYEQYF
J: TRBJ2-3; V: TRBV7-2; D: -; size: -; DNA: TGCGCCAGCAGCTACCGACCAATCAGCGGTACGCAGTATTTT; CDR3: CASSYRPISGTQYF
J: TRBJ2-4; V: TRBV6-2/TRBV6-3; D: -; size: few; DNA: -; CDR3: CASSSSVNIQYF
J: TRBJ2-5; V: TRBV3-1; D: -; size: -; DNA: TGTGCCAGCAGCCAAGATCTCGGTACGGGGGTAGAGCAAGAGACCCAGTACTTC; CDR3: CASSQDLGTGVEQETQYF
J: TRBJ1-5; V: TRBV20-1; D: TRBD1; size: few; DNA: TGCAGTGCTAGGAAAACAGGGGGCAATCAGCCCCAGCATTTT; CDR3: CSARKTGGNQPQHF
J: TRBJ2-5; V: TRBV12-3/TRBV12-4; D: TRBD2; size: -; DNA: TGTGCCAGCCTTGGGCGGGGGCAAGAGACCCAGTACTTC; CDR3: CASLGRGQETQYF
J: TRBJ1-2; V: TRBV4-3; D: -; size: -; DNA: TGCGCCAGCAGCCAAGACGGGGGCGCGGGCTATGGCTACACCTTC; CDR3: CASSQDGGAGYGYTF
J: TRBJ2-7; V: TRBV6-4; D: -; size: -; DNA: TGTGCCAGCAGTGAAGGTCTTTACGACAATGAGCAGTACTTC; CDR3: CASSEGLYDNEQYF
J: TRBJ2-7; V: TRBV4-2; D: -; size: few; DNA: TGTGCCAGCAGCCAAGCCGGGACACTCTCCTACGAGCAGTACTTC; CDR3: CASSQAGTLSYEQYF
J: TRBJ1-1; V: TRBV6-1; D: -; size: -; DNA: TGTGCCAGCAGTATCATGAACACTGAAGCTTTCTTT; CDR3: CASSIMNTEAFF
J: TRBJ2-4; V: TRBV6-6; D: TRBD1; size: -; DNA: TGTGCCAGCAGTTACTCTAGGGGGCACATTCAGTACTTC; CDR3: CASSYSRGHIQYF
J: TRBJ2-1; V: TRBV20-1; D: TRBD2; size: -; DNA: TGCAGTGCTCCCCGAGGGGTTAGCGGGGGGCGGAGAAATGAGCAGTTCTTC; CDR3: CSAPRGVSGGRRNEQFF
J: TRBJ2-1; V: TRBV11-1; D: TRBD1; size: -; DNA: TGTGCCAGCAGCTTAAGGGGACAGGGGGCGCGGGGTGAGCAGTTCTTC; CDR3: CASSLRGQGARGEQFF
J: TRBJ2-3; V: TRBV20-1; D: TRBD2; size: -; DNA: TGCAGTTCCCTAGCGGTTAGCACAGATACGCAGTATTTT; CDR3: CSSLAVSTDTQYF
J: TRBJ2-7; V: TRBV7-2; D: TRBD1; size: once; DNA: TGTGCCAGCAGCGCATCCCGGGACAGGGCTTCCGACGAGCAGTACTTC; CDR3: CASSASRDRASDEQYF
J: TRBJ2-6; V: TRBV5-1; D: -; size: -; DNA: TGCGCCAGCAGCTTCGGGGAAGCTGGGGCCAACGTCCTGACTTTC; CDR3: CASSFGEAGANVLTF
J: TRBJ2-3; V: TRBV2; D: TRBD2; size: few; DNA: TGTGCCAGCAGGGTAGCGGGGGCCTACACAGATACGCAGTATTTT; CDR3: CASRVAGAYTDTQYF
J: TRBJ2-3; V: TRBV2; D: TRBD2; size: -; DNA: TGTGCCAGCAGTGAATGGGGACTAGCGGGGTCAGATACGCAGTATTTT; CDR3: CASSEWGLAGSDTQYF
J: TRBJ2-7; V: TRBV20-1; D: TRBD1; size: -; DNA: TGCAGTGCTACCCGACAGGGGGGCTCCTACGAGCAGTACTTC; CDR3: CSATRQGGSYEQYF
J: TRBJ1-6; V: TRBV12-3/TRBV12-4; D: -; size: once; DNA: TGTGCCAGCACCGTATCAGCGGGGACCCTCCACTTT; CDR3: CASTVSAGTLHF
J: TRBJ2-1; V: TRBV4-3; D: TRBD1; size: -; DNA: TGCGCCAGCAGCCAAGGGGACAGGGAAATAGGTGAGCAGTTCTTC; CDR3: CASSQGDREIGEQFF
J: TRBJ2-1; V: TRBV13; D: -; size: few; DNA: TGTGCCAGCAGCTTAGCCCCCCCGAGCCGTGAGCAGTTCTTC; CDR3: CASSLAPPSREQFF
J: TRBJ2-7; V: TRBV7-2; D: TRBD2; size: few; DNA: TGTGCCAGCAGCTTAGCGGGACTAGCTAGCTCCTACGAGCAGTACTTC; CDR3: CASSLAGLASSYEQYF
J: TRBJ2-2; V: TRBV7-3; D: -; size: -; DNA: TGTGCCAGCAGCTTAACCGGGACACGGAACACCGGGGAGCTGTTTTTT; CDR3: CASSLTGTRNTGELFF
J: TRBJ2-7; V: TRBV27; D: -; size: -; DNA: TGTGCCAGCAGTTTTGGCAGCCTTACCTACGAGCAGTACTTC; CDR3: CASSFGSLTYEQYF
J: TRBJ1-5; V: TRBV7-2; D: -; size: few; DNA: TGTGCCAGCAGCTTAGGGGACCGTAATCAGCCCCAGCATTTT; CDR3: CASSLGDRNQPQHF
J: TRBJ2-3; V: TRBV7-9; D: -; size: -; DNA: TGTGCCAGCAGCTTAGTTAATCAGGCCACAGATACGCAGTATTTT; CDR3: CASSLVNQATDTQYF
J: TRBJ2-1; V: TRBV20-1; D: -; size: -; DNA: TGCAGTGCTAGGTGGGGGCTCAATGAGCAGTTCTTC; CDR3: CSARWGLNEQFF
J: TRBJ2-7; V: TRBV12-3/TRBV12-4; D: -; size: -; DNA: TGTGCCAGCAGCAGAAGGGGGGGAGTTTACAATGAGCAGTACTTC; CDR3: CASSRRGGVYNEQYF